Listed here is a single T cell receptor (beta chain). This clonotype came up a few times. There is no known antigen for this receptor. Per-nucleotide qualities are absent, and no much larger clonotype sits a single base away. The CDR3 runs 17 amino acids, cysteine and phenylalanine included. The retained sequence is limited to the CDR3, 51 bases, with the frame set at the first base. After removal of 2 bases from V and 4 bases from J, the junction retains 10 bases not matched to a gene. From the germline V gene, CDR1 is MDHEN and CDR2 is SYDVKM. From the second PCR step on, the TCR alpha and beta chain libraries were amplified in separate reactions. CMV status of each donor was established by measuring IFNgamma production from CD4+ T cells after fresh PBMCs were stimulated overnight with CMV viral lysate. Using Miltenyi beads, CD4 T cells were first positively selected, and CD8 T cells were then positively selected from the CD4-negative fraction. After staining for CD3, CD4, CD8, CD45RA, CD27 and a live/dead dye, cells were sorted on a BD Aria II into four subsets based on CD45RA and CD27. Blood was obtained from a few healthy volunteers, and the blood from each volunteer was fractionated into CD4 and CD8 T cells and subsequently into four differentiation subsets. Roughly 120 ml of peripheral blood was taken from each donor, and PBMC were separated by density-gradient centrifugation on Ficoll-Paque PLUS. Sorted cells were lysed in RLT buffer, and RNA was extracted with a Qiagen RNeasy kit and stored at -80°C.

The source of the sample is a study of naive and memory T cell subsets (dated by TCRdb to 2015 to 2018). The study in broad terms: Sorted naive and memory T cell subsets from peripheral blood were analyzed in the study using a UMI-based, open-source pipeline for TCR alpha and beta sequencing. The functional CMV T cell responses agreed completely with IgG serology results. RNA was DNase-treated and reverse transcribed with TCR constant-region primers, mostly using SuperScript III. Beyond this particular receptor, the publication reports: Gini index rose and Shannon and inverse Simpson diversity fell from naive through CM, EM and EMRA in both CD4 and CD8 cells. Each clonotype was defined as a single alpha or beta chain sequence rather than as a paired alpha/beta receptor. RNA-based TCR counts may be influenced by expression changes linked to T cell activation and differentiation. Following error correction, more than 90% of naive TCR sequences occurred only once, which made naive abundance distributions much steeper than those of memory subsets. A few larger clonotypes were present in naive repertoires, particularly the CD8 repertoires, and these clonotypes were possibly memory cells re-expressing CD45RA. A power law was followed by TCR abundance, with an exponent that differed between naive and memory subsets but was consistent across the three individuals. The repertoire findings for the naive and memory subsets could not be validated, as no ground truth was available.

The library was prepared using UMI-ligation and nested PCR. An equimolar mix of two oligonucleotides covering both TRBC1 and TRBC2 was used as the beta constant-region primer. The ligated cDNA went through four rounds of PCR with nested alpha and beta constant-region primers together with the SP2 primer. A single-stranded oligonucleotide bearing the SP2 primer plus a 12-nucleotide UMI was ligated onto the 3' end of the cDNA by T4 RNA ligase 1. Incubation of the ligation reaction was carried out at 16 degrees C for roughly 19-25 hours. PCR2 was typically run as a SYBR Green qPCR and stopped at a predetermined threshold to prevent over-amplification. All purifications after the first were performed with Agencourt AMPure XP magnetic beads. Library amounts were measured by Qubit and library quality was assessed on a TapeStation, where the main peak was expected at around 650 bp. Pooled libraries were sequenced on an Illumina MiSeq with v2 2x251 paired-end kits, typically giving roughly 0.9-2.1 million reads per sample. Libraries were pooled at about 3.7 nM per sample, and roughly 4.5-7.5% PhiX was added to improve cluster recognition. In the authors' own workflow: FASTQ reads processed by Demultiplexor were assigned V and J genes by Decombinator through tag matching that tolerated a single base-pair mismatch. By using UMIs, Collapsinator corrected both sequencing errors and the frequency errors caused by PCR heterogeneity. TCRs were translated and CDR3s were extracted from the conserved cysteine to the FGXG phenylalanine by CDR3Translator, with non-productive sequences being flagged. Gini, Shannon entropy and inverse Simpson indices were calculated on repertoires that had been subsampled to equal numbers of UMI-defined TCRs. Within the linear range, a power law was fitted to clonotype abundance distributions using maximum likelihood. When run on a single naive CD8 sample, MIGEC and the pipeline yielded similar UMI counts, similar unique TCR numbers and similar clonal distributions. One analysis removed from the naive repertoire any naive TCRs that were also found in any memory subset from the same donor. The repertoires were searched for 6,000 to 9,500 CMV-associated CDR3 sequences that had been compiled from VDJdb and a published dataset. The public sequencing data were trimmed at Q25 with fastp and processed into clonotypes with MiXCR by TCRdb, which kept only in-frame beta chains. Duplicate CDR3 protein sequences are folded into a single record with the most common DNA and genes. V and J calls and clone size were set by TCRdb, not the authors. The sample table records over 110,000 distinct CDR3 sequences; approximately 21% of these occur just once. Approximately 0.58% of the sample goes to the ten largest clones.

The chain was built from TRBV28 and TRBJ2-3, with TRBD2 matching 9 junction bases. The clonotype originates from a human donor in good health. Sequencing used naive CD8+ T cells from blood. The cell subset or site label, as the study defines it: naive T cells, CD45RA high CD27+. The CDR3 has the sequence CASSLEGLAAAADTQYF. The nucleotide sequence is TGTGCCAGCAGTTTAGAGGGACTAGCTGCCGCGGCAGATACGCAGTATTTT. The reference TRBV28 and TRBJ2-3 proteins fill in what lies around the CDR3, so the full variable domain reads DVKVTQSSRYLVKRTGEKVFLECVQDMDHENMFWYRQDPGLGLRLIYFSYDVKMKEKGDIPEGYSVSREKKERFSLILESASTNQTSMYLCASSLEGLAAAADTQYFGPGTRLTVL.